A single sample is the source of the 14 T cell receptor beta chains below, sequenced in a study of T-cell reconstitution after alpha-beta-depleted transplantation in children. It was with unique molecular identifiers that the TCRbeta library was prepared. From the PCR reads, TCRdb called clonotypes with MiXCR, one entry per CDR3 protein. Among about 500,000 distinct CDR3 sequences, 30% to 35% were seen once, and the ten largest hold around 2.5%. The starting material was PBMCs from the stem cell graft donor, obtained from the stem cell graft. These receptors all come from a human donor who donated a stem cell graft to a child with aplastic anemia.

This clonotype was counted only a few times. This chain's CDR3 is CSARDRLWGTSGYTF. DNA for the CDR3: TGCAGTGCTAGAGATCGGCTCTGGGGGACTTCTGGCTACACCTTC. This chain links TRBV20-1 with TRBJ1-2, with TRBD1 as a possible D gene (5 bases). CDR1 is DFQATT and CDR2 is SNEGSKA in the germline V gene (reference sequence). The CDR3 extends over 15 amino acids. Trimming took 0 bases from V and 7 from J, leaving 18 bases between them.

The rearrangement joins TRBV27 to TRBJ2-5; TRBD1 or TRBD2 may be the D gene (6 bases each). CDR3 length: 16 residues. V gave up 1 base and J gave up 2 bases, with 14 bases separating them. The germline gives CDR1 MNHEY, CDR2 SMNVEV (reference sequence). Here the CDR3 DNA reads TGTGCCAGCAGTTTATTCGATCGGAGGGGGCAAGAGACCCAGTACTTC. Translating it yields CASSLFDRRGQETQYF.

The chain links TRBV12-3 or TRBV12-4 to TRBJ2-1; D is possibly TRBD2 (6 bases). The CDR3 runs 16 residues. Trimming left V 7 bases short and J 4 bases short, with 20 bases between. The CDR3 nucleotides read TGTGCCAGCACCCCCCGAGGAGGGAAGGGTTACAATGAGCAGTTCTTC. Translation gives CASTPRGGKGYNEQFF.

This clonotype showed up many times. The chain combines TRBV29-1 with TRBJ2-5, with 11 nucleotides matching TRBD2. Germline V lookup: CDR1 SQVTM, CDR2 ANQGSEA. With V trimmed by 4 bases and J by 4 bases, 5 bases remained unmatched. The CDR3 is made up of 14 amino acids. The chain's CDR3 is CSVAGTSGVETQYF. The CDR3 coding sequence is TGCAGCGTTGCCGGGACTAGCGGAGTAGAGACCCAGTACTTC.

This rearrangement joins TRBV10-1 to TRBJ2-1, with D tentatively TRBD2 (5 bases). Germline V gene data show CDR1 as WNHNN and CDR2 as SYGVQD (reference sequence). With 3 bases removed from V and 0 bases from J, the gap between germline ends came to 12 bases. There are 16 residues in the CDR3. CDR3 in amino acids: CASSEWSGTSYNEQFF. The CDR3 DNA reads as TGCGCCAGCAGTGAATGGAGCGGCACCTCCTACAATGAGCAGTTCTTC.

The chain links TRBV9 to TRBJ1-1, with TRBD1 matching over 7 bases. CDR1 and CDR2 from the germline V gene are SGDLS and YYNGEE. The CDR3 is 14 residues long. The V segment lost 4 bases and the J segment 11 bases; nucleotides outside the gene matches: 14. For the CDR3, the DNA is TGTGCCAGCAGCCCTGACAGGGTAGATGGTCGGGCTTTCTTT. Its protein is CASSPDRVDGRAFF. The full variable domain, its missing parts supplied by reference TRBV9 and TRBJ1-1, is DSGVTQTPKHLITATGQRVTLRCSPRSGDLSVYWYQQSLDQGLQFLIQYYNGEERAKGNILERFSAQQFPDLHSELNLSSLELGDSALYFCASSPDRVDGRAFFGQGTRLTVV.

This rearrangement joins TRBV29-1 to TRBJ2-5; D remains unclear. Germline lookup yields CDR1 SQVTM and CDR2 ANQGSEA. The CDR3 extends over 13 amino acids. V shed 6 bases and J shed 2 bases, with 13 bases lying between them. CDR3 DNA sequence: TGCAGCGTCGTACGGAGACTTCAAGAGACCCAGTACTTC. Translation gives CSVVRRLQETQYF.

The J gene is TRBJ1-2, the V gene TRBV29-1; D gene uncertain. This CDR3 has 14 amino acids. Germline loops: CDR1 SQVTM, CDR2 ANQGSEA. Trimming shortened V by 5 bases and J by 5 bases, and 18 bases separated the two germline ends. Written as DNA, the CDR3 is TGCAGCGTTCTCGGCAGCCTTAGAACTTATGGCTACACCTTC. This encodes CSVLGSLRTYGYTF.

This clonotype was observed a handful of times. V usage is TRBV15 and J usage is TRBJ1-4; possible D gene TRBD1, 6 bases. The V end was cut by 9 bases, the J end by 5 bases, with 16 bases between. CDR3 size: 14 residues. The germline V gene has CDR1 LNHNV and CDR2 YYDKDF (reference sequence). CDR3 amino acids: CATASGTLNEKLFF. The CDR3, as DNA: TGTGCCACGGCCAGCGGGACACTGAATGAAAAACTGTTTTTT.

This sequence joins TRBV27 and TRBJ1-1; D is uncertain. Trimming took off 5 bases at V and 0 bases at J, with 13 bases between the two ends. The CDR3 runs 15 residues. Germline V lookup: CDR1 MNHEY, CDR2 SMNVEV (reference sequence). In nucleotides, the CDR3 is TGTGCCAGCAGTACCAAACAGTCCATGAACACTGAAGCTTTCTTT. Protein: CASSTKQSMNTEAFF.

The V gene is TRBV18, the J gene TRBJ2-1, with D hard to call. The CDR3 is 14 amino acids. Germline CDR1 KGHSH, CDR2 LQKENI. Trimming stripped 8 bases from V and 8 bases from J, with 19 bases between. CDR3 nucleotide sequence: TGTGCCAGCCCCGGCACCTCCGGGTCGGATGAGCAGTTCTTC. Encoded protein: CASPGTSGSDEQFF. The variable domain in full, with the rest retrieved from reference TRBV18 and TRBJ2-1, is NAGVMQNPRHLVRRRGQEARLRCSPMKGHSHVYWYRQLPEEGLKFMVYLQKENIIDESGMPKERFSAEFPKEGPSILRIQQVVRGDSAAYFCASPGTSGSDEQFFGPGTRLTVL.

The chain has TRBV12-3 or TRBV12-4 and TRBJ1-2; D remains ambiguous. Trimming took off 1 base at V and 0 bases at J, with 6 bases between the two ends. The CDR3 extends over 14 amino acids. The CDR3 spells CASSLVTTNYGYTF. The DNA for the CDR3 is TGTGCCAGCAGTTTAGTCACAACTAACTATGGCTACACCTTC.

The chain has TRBV7-9 and TRBJ2-6, with D hard to call. Germline lookup yields CDR1 SEHNR and CDR2 FQNEAQ (reference sequence). The ends were cut back, 1 base at V and 4 bases at J, with 14 bases in the middle. The CDR3 is made up of 17 amino acids. The CDR3 spells CASSLEVVAIGANVLTF. The CDR3 coding sequence is TGTGCCAGCAGCTTAGAGGTCGTGGCAATCGGGGCCAACGTCCTGACTTTC. Based on the CDR3 plus reference TRBV7-9 and TRBJ2-6, the full variable domain is DTGVSQNPRHKITKRGQNVTFRCDPISEHNRLYWYRQTLGQGPEFLTYFQNEAQLEKSRLLSDRFSAERPKGSFSTLEIQRTEQGDSAMYLCASSLEVVAIGANVLTFGAGSRLTVL.

This clonotype was observed many times. V is TRBV6-4 and J is TRBJ2-1; 10 bases line up with TRBD2. V lost 3 bases to trimming and J lost 10 bases; unmatched junction nucleotides: 9. Germline V gene sequence: CDR1 MRHNA, CDR2 SNTAGT. CDR3 length: 15 amino acids. In DNA form, the CDR3 reads TGTGCCAGCAGTGAAGGACTAGCGGCGGTTGGAGAGCAGTTCTTC. It yields the protein CASSEGLAAVGEQFF.